This TCR beta chain was identified during a study of T cell responses to AZD1222 COVID-19 vaccine. Points on this clone: Its antigen is unknown.

Sequenced by immunoSEQ multiplex PCR; TCRdb stores in-frame clones only, minus some. The sample records under 150,000 clones, about 89% being singletons. V was cut by 2 bases and J by 11 bases, with 7 bases left in between. This CDR3 has 11 amino acids. Germline values: CDR1 MGHDK, CDR2 SYGVNS. Study-wide results and caveats: Compared with day 0, the breadth and depth of the Spike-specific TCR repertoire rose significantly after two doses of AZD1222. With dominance at 160-218 and 743-854, vaccine-associated CD4 TCRs spanned spike. It should be noted that donors were predominantly white British and more often female, and clonal diversity was possibly underestimated.

The material sequenced was peripheral blood, taken on day 0 of MenACWY control vaccination. The chain joins TRBV25-1 to TRBJ1-5; weak D call: TRBD1 (6 bases). The TCR was taken from an adult in good health. The DNA for the CDR3 is TGTGCCAGCAGTGAAGGGACAACCCAGCATTTT. It yields the protein CASSEGTTQHF.